One and the same sample provided the 14 T cell receptor beta chains below, sequenced in a study of tumor-infiltrating lymphocytes in primary liver carcinoma. Researchers generated TCR beta cDNA from approximately 500 ng of total RNA, relying on a constant-region primer. It was through three nested multiplex PCR rounds of slightly modified ARM-PCR that TCR beta libraries arose. Forward primers for TRBV1-TRBV30 and a C-beta reverse primer served the first two PCR rounds, at approximately 10 cycles each. Each CDR3 protein is one row after TCRdb ran MiXCR on the multiplex PCR reads. This table has around 330,000 distinct CDR3 sequences, almost 60% appearing once. The source of the blood RNA was unsorted whole blood, and germline DNA was extracted as well. Sequencing used peripheral blood. Receptor source: a woman aged 30 to 39 with primary liver carcinoma and hepatitis B virus infection.

A note on this clonotype: The junction shows a germline mismatch at one end, possibly a read error. The rearrangement links TRBV4-1 to TRBJ2-1; tentatively, D is TRBD2 (5 bases). This CDR3 is 17 amino acids long. Per the germline V gene, CDR1 is MGHRA and CDR2 is YSYEKL. The CDR3 protein is CASSQEILGEIYDEQFF. The CDR3 nucleotides read TGCGCCAGCAGCCAAGAGATCCTTGGGGAGATCTACGATGAGCAGTTCTTC.

This clonotype was counted only a few times. This chain links TRBV2 with TRBJ2-1; D not resolved. Germline-derived CDR1 and CDR2 are SNHLY and FYNNEI. The CDR3 has 13 residues. Deletions cut 4 bases from V and 7 bases from J, with 11 bases between. The CDR3 reads CASSGESGNEQFF. The CDR3 DNA sequence: TGTGCCAGCAGTGGTGAGTCTGGGAATGAGCAGTTCTTC.

The chain recombines TRBV11-2 with TRBJ2-3; 9 nucleotides align to TRBD1. The CDR3 sequence is 15 residues long. CDR1 and CDR2 (germline): SGHAT, FQNNGV. J gave up 3 bases and V 8 bases, and 9 bases lay outside the gene matches. DNA for the CDR3: TGTGCCAGCGCACAAGACAGGGGGACGACAGATACGCAGTATTTT. Translating it yields CASAQDRGTTDTQYF.

This chain uses TRBV6-6 with TRBJ2-5; tentatively, D is TRBD1 or TRBD2 (5 bases each). Trimming removed 2 bases from V and 5 bases from J, with 21 bases in between. This CDR3 is 17 amino acids long. CDR1 and CDR2 from the germline V gene are MNHNY and SVGAGI (reference sequence). The CDR3 DNA is TGTGCCAGCAGTTACCGACCCGGGACCACCTGGTTGGAGACCCAGTACTTC. It codes for CASSYRPGTTWLETQYF.

The chain couples TRBV23-1 to TRBJ2-3; the D is unclear. TRBV23-1 is filed as an ORF, its function uncertain. This CDR3 contains 13 residues. The V end lost 2 bases, the J end lost 4 bases, and 7 bases lay between the germline ends. CDR3 DNA: TGCGCCAGCAGTCAAGTGTCCGCAGATACGCAGTATTTT. It codes for CASSQVSADTQYF.

In its sample, this clonotype was seen many times. The V gene is TRBV10-3, the J gene TRBJ2-7; 8 bases line up with TRBD1. From germline, CDR1 is ENHRY and CDR2 SYGVKD. The length of the CDR3 is 15 residues. The trim removed 2 bases at V and 2 bases at J, leaving 5 bases unmatched. CDR3 loop: CAISEPGTGTYEQYF. CDR3 DNA: TGTGCCATCAGTGAGCCCGGGACAGGAACCTACGAGCAGTACTTC.

This clonotype has a single count. V is TRBV11-1 and J is TRBJ2-2, with D maybe TRBD1 (5 bases). In germline, CDR1 is SGHAT, CDR2 FQDESV (reference sequence). Trimming removed 4 bases at V and 13 bases at J, with 16 bases between. CDR3 size: 13 residues. The CDR3 region has the DNA TGTGCCAGCAGCTGGGGTTACACCAGGGTGCTGTTTTTT. It codes for CASSWGYTRVLFF.

Concerning this clonotype itself: A read error may be the cause here, since a much bigger clone is one base away. The gene calls are TRBV29-1 and TRBJ2-5; no clear D. This CDR3 has 13 amino acids. Germline V gene data show CDR1 as SQVTM and CDR2 as ANQGSEA. CDR3 amino acids: CSVDGRAQEAQYF. CDR3 bases: TGCAGCGTTGATGGCCGGGCCCAAGAGGCCCAGTACTTC. The whole variable domain, filled in from reference TRBV29-1 and TRBJ2-5, reads SAVISQKPSRDICQRGTSLTIQCQVDSQVTMMFWYRQQPGQSLTLIATANQGSEATYESGFVIDKFPISRPNLTFSTLTVSNMSPEDSSIYLCSVDGRAQEAQYFGPGTRLLVL.

The rearrangement uses TRBV28 and TRBJ2-7; 9 positions agree with TRBD1. Germline assignment: CDR1 MDHEN and CDR2 SYDVKM. The CDR3 totals 14 residues. J was trimmed by 6 bases and V by 6 bases; bases with no gene match: 9. The CDR3 DNA sequence: TGTGCCAGCAGCCCGGGACAGGGTTTTCTCGAGCAGTACTTC. Its protein product is CASSPGQGFLEQYF.

This clonotype was seen a handful of times. CDR3 in amino acids: CASTGRSYNEQFF. DNA of the CDR3: TGTGCCAGCACGGGACGCTCCTACAATGAGCAGTTCTTC. This chain links TRBV5-6 with TRBJ2-1; possibly TRBD1 or TRBD2 for D (5 bases each). Between the trimmed V and J ends, which lost 6 bases and 0 bases, there was a span of 7 bases. CDR1 and CDR2 from the germline V gene are SGHDT and YYEEEE. The CDR3 is 13 residues long.

In the case of this clonotype: The CDR3 does not end in the conserved phenylalanine or tryptophan, so this is likely a read error. The genes are TRBV11-2 and TRBJ2-7; no clear D. Germline V gene data show CDR1 as SGHAT and CDR2 as FQNNGV. CDR3 length: 12 amino acids. The V and J ends lost 4 bases and 6 bases respectively, with 10 bases between them. CDR3 sequence reads: CASSSDRAEQYL. The CDR3 DNA follows: TGTGCCAGCAGCTCAGATAGGGCCGAGCAGTACTTA.

About this clonotype itself: A read error may explain this, as a much larger clone is one base away. The V gene is TRBV29-1, the J gene TRBJ2-7, with D possibly being TRBD2 (6 bases). The germline gives CDR1 SQVTM, CDR2 ANQGSEA. Trimming removed 5 bases from V and 9 bases from J, with 20 bases in between. CDR3 length equals 13 residues. The CDR3 spells CSVYWYGEEWQYF. The CDR3 coding sequence is TGCAGCGTTTATTGGTACGGGGAGGAATGGCAGTACTTC.

The chain combines TRBV12-3 or TRBV12-4 with TRBJ1-1, with 7 bases that match TRBD1. V lost 11 bases, J lost 4 bases, and 16 bases stayed unmatched. The CDR3 totals 15 residues. CDR3 protein: CAGTMGGTVFTEAFF. CDR3 coding DNA: TGTGCCGGCACCATGGGGGGGACAGTGTTCACTGAAGCTTTCTTT.

This clonotype appeared a single time. The chain uses TRBV15 and TRBJ1-4, with 8 bases aligning to TRBD1. CDR1 LNHNV and CDR2 YYDKDF come from the germline V gene (reference sequence). J gave up 7 bases and V 3 bases, and 4 bases lay outside the gene matches. The CDR3 consists of 14 residues. The CDR3 nucleotides read TGTGCCACCAGCAGGGACAGGGCAAGTGAAAAACTGTTTTTT. Protein product: CATSRDRASEKLFF. Variable domain in full (rest from reference TRBV15 and TRBJ1-4): DAMVIQNPRYQVTQFGKPVTLSCSQTLNHNVMYWYQQKSSQAPKLLFHYYDKDFNNEADTPDNFQSRRPNTSFCFLDIRSPGLGDTAMYLCATSRDRASEKLFFGSGTQLSVL.